Below are 24 T cell receptor beta chains sequenced from a single sample in a study of molecular identifiers for immune sequencing clone quantification. One entry per CDR3 protein results from TCRdb running MiXCR on the PCR reads. Here the sample spans under 800,000 distinct CDR3 sequences, roughly 25% being singletons. Sequenced sample: naive CD8+ T cells from blood, with Jurkat cell RNA spiked in. The sample's subset: FACS-sorted CD8+CD4-CCR7+CD45RA+ naive T cells. The receptors were gathered from a human donor in good health. Some libraries in this study had Jurkat cell RNA spiked in.

A remark on this clonotype: At one of its ends the junction is not consistent with the germline gene, which may arise from a read error. J is TRBJ2-7 and V is TRBV7-9; D is undetermined. CDR3 length equals 13 residues. Germline V gives CDR1 SEHNR, CDR2 FQNEAQ (reference sequence). The CDR3 here is CASSLGLSYEQSF. The DNA for the CDR3 is TGTGCCAGCAGCTTAGGCCTTTCCTACGAGCAGTCCTTC.

To note about this clonotype: A junction boundary mismatches the germline segment, possibly from a read error. The rearrangement uses TRBV20-1 and TRBJ1-6, with 10 bases identical to TRBD1. This CDR3 has 18 amino acids. CDR1 DFQATT and CDR2 SNEGSKA come from the germline V gene (reference sequence). The CDR3 coding sequence is TGCAGTGCTAGGGACAGGGGGGTTCTAAGCTCCCATAATTCACCCCTCCACTTT. Translated, it gives CSARDRGVLSSHNSPLHF.

This clonotype appeared many times. The chain links TRBV12-3 or TRBV12-4 to TRBJ2-5; 7 bases match TRBD1. V trimming: 5 bases; J trimming: 2 bases; junction bases outside the gene matches: 17. CDR3 length: 18 amino acids. The DNA of the CDR3 is TGTGCCAGCAGTCGCCCCCCCCGGGACAGATCCAATCAAGAGACCCAGTACTTC. Translation gives CASSRPPRDRSNQETQYF.

V is TRBV27 and J is TRBJ1-5, with 8 bases matching TRBD1. This CDR3 comprises 15 residues. Germline V gene sequence: CDR1 MNHEY, CDR2 SMNVEV (reference sequence). CDR3: CMATDREYSNQPQHF. CDR3 DNA: TGTATGGCCACGGACAGGGAGTATAGCAATCAGCCCCAGCATTTT.

This clonotype occurred once. An end of the junction does not agree with germline; a read error may underlie this. The V and J genes are TRBV27 and TRBJ2-1; TRBD2 aligns across 11 bases. This CDR3 has 15 amino acids. The V gene's germline CDR1 is MNHEY and CDR2 SMNVEV (reference sequence). The CDR3: CARSFSGGALNEQFF. CDR3 DNA sequence: TGTGCCCGCAGTTTTAGCGGGGGGGCCTTAAATGAGCAGTTCTTC.

This clonotype was found a few times. Since a much larger clone is just one base distant, this may be a read error. The chain has TRBV6-1 and TRBJ2-2; TRBD2 agrees at 7 bases. Germline CDR1 is MNHNS and CDR2 is SASEGT. The CDR3 spans 12 residues. V was clipped by 6 bases and J by 6 bases; unmatched bases: 1. CDR3 DNA sequence: TGTGCCAGCAGACGGGGGGCCGGGGAGCTGTTTTTT. Translated, it gives CASRRGAGELFF.

The gene calls are TRBV11-3 and TRBJ1-4, with D hard to call. The CDR3 sequence is 17 residues long. Trimming shortened V by 0 bases and J by 5 bases, and 16 bases separated the two germline ends. Looked up from germline, CDR1 is SGHNT and CDR2 is YENEEA. The CDR3 loop reads CASSLDKMAEKNEKLFF. The DNA of the CDR3 is TGTGCCAGCAGCTTAGATAAAATGGCCGAAAAGAATGAAAAACTGTTTTTT.

There are a few counts of this clonotype. V and J are TRBV30 and TRBJ2-1; D is undetermined. Germline-derived CDR1 and CDR2 are GTSNPN and SVGIG (reference sequence). V was shortened by 2 bases and J by 7 bases, with 15 bases between the two germline ends. This CDR3 comprises 14 residues. As DNA, the CDR3 is TGTGCCTGGAGTACGACTGGGGAAATGAATGAGCAGTTCTTC. Its protein product is CAWSTTGEMNEQFF.

In regard to this clonotype: With a far larger clone one base away, a read error is the likely cause. The chain links TRBV19 to TRBJ1-5; D perhaps matches TRBD1 (6 bases). The CDR3 is 15 residues long. CDR1 is LNHDA, CDR2 SQIVND, per germline (reference sequence). V was pared by 3 bases and J by 2 bases, with 11 bases between. CDR3 sequence (DNA): TGTGCCAGTAGTATTGGGACAAGGCGCAATCAGCCCCAGCATTTT. This encodes CASSIGTRRNQPQHF.

Concerning this clonotype itself: A much larger clone lies a single base off, so this may be a read error. Without the conserved terminal phenylalanine or tryptophan, this CDR3 likely stems from a read error. The J gene is TRBJ2-3, the V gene TRBV9, with D possibly being TRBD1 (6 bases). The V gene's germline CDR1 is SGDLS and CDR2 YYNGEE. Trimming took 5 bases from V and 2 from J, leaving 30 bases between them. CDR3 length: 20 amino acids. This CDR3 reads CASRGSADGQLSFDTDTQYL. CDR3 sequence (DNA): TGTGCCAGCAGGGGAAGCGCGGATGGACAGCTGAGTTTTGACACAGATACGCAGTATTTA.

The V gene is TRBV29-1, the J gene TRBJ2-1, with 10 bases lining up with TRBD2. V was clipped by 0 bases and J by 6 bases; unmatched bases: 8. CDR1 SQVTM and CDR2 ANQGSEA come from the germline V gene. The CDR3 loop spans 16 amino acids. The CDR3 DNA reads TGCAGCGTTGAAGACGGGATAGCGGGAGGTATCAATGAGCAGTTCTTC. Protein product: CSVEDGIAGGINEQFF.

This clonotype has a count of ten or more. The chain uses TRBV4-3 and TRBJ2-7; the D gene is possibly TRBD2 (5 bases). Trimming removed 2 bases at V and 2 bases at J, with 10 bases between. The length of the CDR3 is 14 residues. From germline, CDR1 is LGHNA and CDR2 YSLEER. The CDR3 spells CASSQISGAYEQYF. The CDR3 bases are TGCGCCAGCAGCCAAATATCCGGGGCCTACGAGCAGTACTTC.

A few counts support this clonotype. V usage is TRBV28 and J usage is TRBJ2-3; 13 bases align to TRBD2. This CDR3 has 19 amino acids. CDR1 is MDHEN, CDR2 SYDVKM, per germline. J gave up 6 bases and V 2 bases, and 14 bases lay outside the gene matches. CDR3 loop: CASSLGVGTSGMRVDTQYF. CDR3 nucleotides: TGTGCCAGCAGTTTAGGAGTCGGGACTAGCGGGATGAGGGTGGATACGCAGTATTTT.

Comments on this clonotype: An end of the junction does not agree with germline; a read error may underlie this. The chain uses TRBV7-2 and TRBJ1-1, with D possibly TRBD1 on 6 matching bases. Germline CDR1 is SGHTA and CDR2 is FQGNSA. The CDR3 has 14 amino acids. The CDR3: CASSLSRGGTEVFF. CDR3 in DNA: TGTGCCAGCAGCTTAAGCAGGGGAGGGACTGAAGTTTTCTTT.

This clonotype was detected many times. This sequence joins TRBV6-2 or TRBV6-3 and TRBJ1-5; TRBD1 might be the D (5 bases). CDR3 length: 14 amino acids. The germline V and J ends were trimmed by 8 bases and 1 base, with 12 bases remaining between them. Germline V gene lookup returns CDR1 MNHEY and CDR2 SVGEGT. CDR3 nucleotides: TGTGCCAGCGTGGAGGGGAACAGCAATCAGCCCCAGCATTTT. As protein: CASVEGNSNQPQHF.

This clonotype was detected ten times or more. The chain employs TRBV25-1 and TRBJ2-5; TRBD2 matches at 8 bases. The V and J ends lost 7 bases and 5 bases, in that order; junction bases with no gene match: 12. CDR1 is MGHDK, CDR2 SYGVNS, per germline. This CDR3 is built from 15 residues. As DNA, the CDR3 is TGTGCCAGCACAACGGGGGGGCTGGGGAAGGAGACCCAGTACTTC. It yields the protein CASTTGGLGKETQYF.

This chain links TRBV5-4 with TRBJ2-7; D gene unclear. V gave up 4 bases and J gave up 0 bases, with 8 bases separating them. Germline CDR1 is SGHNT and CDR2 is YYREEE (reference sequence). CDR3 length equals 13 residues. In nucleotides, the CDR3 is TGTGCCAGCAGCCCCAAAGACTCCTACGAGCAGTACTTC. Its translation is CASSPKDSYEQYF. The full variable domain, its missing parts supplied by reference TRBV5-4 and TRBJ2-7, is ETGVTQSPTHLIKTRGQQVTLRCSSQSGHNTVSWYQQALGQGPQFIFQYYREEENGRGNFPPRFSGLQFPNYSSELNVNALELDDSALYLCASSPKDSYEQYFGPGTRLTVT.

Concerning this clonotype itself: This sequence may be a read error, since a much larger clone differs from it by one base. CDR3 coding DNA: TGTGCCAGCAGTTACGACACCAGCGAGACCCAGTACTTC. Translated, it gives CASSYDTSETQYF. This chain joins TRBV6-6 and TRBJ2-5; D call uncertain. The CDR3 totals 13 residues. V lost 2 bases and J 5 bases, leaving 9 bases between the germline ends. The germline V gene has CDR1 MNHNY and CDR2 SVGAGI (reference sequence).

The V gene is TRBV6-4, the J gene TRBJ2-5; D could derive from TRBD1 or TRBD2 (5 bases each). With 4 bases removed from V and 5 bases from J, the gap between germline ends came to 29 bases. Germline V gene data show CDR1 as MRHNA and CDR2 as SNTAGT. The CDR3 is 19 residues long. As DNA, the CDR3 is TGTGCCAGCAGTGGGGACCGGGTTGTAAGGACGGACGTTCGCGAGACCCAGTACTTC. It translates to CASSGDRVVRTDVRETQYF.

This clonotype appeared many times. J is TRBJ2-1 and V is TRBV3-1; the D gene is possibly TRBD2 (5 bases). CDR1 is LGHDT, CDR2 YNNKEL, per germline (reference sequence). This CDR3 has 16 amino acids. The ends were cut back, 4 bases at V and 1 base at J, with 14 bases in the middle. The CDR3, as DNA: TGTGCCAGCAGCCCGAGGACTGGTGAGTCCTACAATGAGCAGTTCTTC. This gives the protein CASSPRTGESYNEQFF.

The rearrangement links TRBV11-2 to TRBJ1-4; D is ambiguous. V gave up 5 bases and J gave up 6 bases, with 16 bases separating them. The V gene's germline CDR1 is SGHAT and CDR2 FQNNGV. The CDR3 spans 15 residues. The CDR3 protein is CASSILVGGHEKLFF. The DNA of the CDR3 is TGTGCCAGCAGCATACTGGTTGGTGGGCATGAAAAACTGTTTTTT.

Note on this clonotype: One junction end does not reproduce the germline sequence, and a read error may be involved. V usage is TRBV19 and J usage is TRBJ2-7, with D uncertain. The germline V gene encodes CDR1 LNHDA and CDR2 SQIVND (reference sequence). The CDR3 spans 12 residues. In DNA form, the CDR3 reads TGTACCAGTAGTCTTAATCCCTCCGAGCAGTACTTC. It specifies CTSSLNPSEQYF.

This clonotype came up many times. The J gene is TRBJ2-5, the V gene TRBV28; 8 nucleotides align to TRBD2. With 5 bases clipped from V and 5 bases from J, the junction kept 7 bases outside the gene matches. Germline V CDR1 and CDR2: MDHEN, SYDVKM. This CDR3 is built from 14 residues. CDR3 DNA: TGTGCCAGCAGTCCGCGGGGGGTCGTCGAGACCCAGTACTTC. Protein: CASSPRGVVETQYF.

On this clonotype itself: A read error may explain this, as a much larger clone is one base away. This chain links TRBV20-1 with TRBJ2-7; D is perhaps TRBD1 (6 bases). This CDR3 has 15 amino acids. Germline-derived CDR1 and CDR2 are DFQATT and SNEGSKA (reference sequence). Trimming shortened V by 8 bases and J by 3 bases, and 23 bases separated the two germline ends. In nucleotides, the CDR3 is TGCAGTTCTCCCAACTCAGGGGACCGCGGCTACGAGCAGTACTTC. The encoded protein is CSSPNSGDRGYEQYF.